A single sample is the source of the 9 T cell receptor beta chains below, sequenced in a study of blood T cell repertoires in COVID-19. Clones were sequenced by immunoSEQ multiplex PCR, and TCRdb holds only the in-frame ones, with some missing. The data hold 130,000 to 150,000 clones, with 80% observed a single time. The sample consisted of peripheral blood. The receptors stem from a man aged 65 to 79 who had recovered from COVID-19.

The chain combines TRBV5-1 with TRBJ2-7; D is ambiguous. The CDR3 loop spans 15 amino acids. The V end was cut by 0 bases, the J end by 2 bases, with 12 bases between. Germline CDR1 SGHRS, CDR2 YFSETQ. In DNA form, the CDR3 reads TGCGCCAGCAGCTTGGAGTCAGGCCCTACCTACGAGCAGTACTTC. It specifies CASSLESGPTYEQYF.

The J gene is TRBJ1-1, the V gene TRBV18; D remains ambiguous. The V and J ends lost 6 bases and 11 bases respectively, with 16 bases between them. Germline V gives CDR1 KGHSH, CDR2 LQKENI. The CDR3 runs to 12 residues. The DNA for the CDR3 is TGTGCCAGCTCCGCCGATCCCCCCGGGGCTTTCTTT. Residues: CASSADPPGAFF.

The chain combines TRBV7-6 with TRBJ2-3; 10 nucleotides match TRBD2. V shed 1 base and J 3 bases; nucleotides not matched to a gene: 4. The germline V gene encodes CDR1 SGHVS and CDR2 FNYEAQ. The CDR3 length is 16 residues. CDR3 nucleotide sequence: TGTGCCAGCAGCTTAGATGCTAGCGGGAGAACAGATACGCAGTATTTT. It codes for CASSLDASGRTDTQYF.

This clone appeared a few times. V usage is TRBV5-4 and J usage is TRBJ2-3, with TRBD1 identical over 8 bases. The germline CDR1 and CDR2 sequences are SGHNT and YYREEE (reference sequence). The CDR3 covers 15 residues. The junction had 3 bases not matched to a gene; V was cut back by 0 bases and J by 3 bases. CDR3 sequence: CASSLGQGRTDTQYF. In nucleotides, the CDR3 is TGTGCCAGCAGCTTGGGACAGGGGCGGACAGATACGCAGTATTTT.

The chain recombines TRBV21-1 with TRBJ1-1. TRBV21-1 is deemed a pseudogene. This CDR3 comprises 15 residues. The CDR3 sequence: CASSEIGGLWDEAFF. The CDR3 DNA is TGTGCCAGCAGCGAAATTGGAGGGCTTTGGGATGAAGCTTTCTTT.

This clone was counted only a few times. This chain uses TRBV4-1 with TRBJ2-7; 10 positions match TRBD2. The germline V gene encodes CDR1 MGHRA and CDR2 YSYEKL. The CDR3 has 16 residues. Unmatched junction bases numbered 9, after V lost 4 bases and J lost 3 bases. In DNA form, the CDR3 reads TGCGCCAGCAGCCCCTCTAGCGGGGGTAGGTTCTACGAGCAGTACTTC. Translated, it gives CASSPSSGGRFYEQYF.

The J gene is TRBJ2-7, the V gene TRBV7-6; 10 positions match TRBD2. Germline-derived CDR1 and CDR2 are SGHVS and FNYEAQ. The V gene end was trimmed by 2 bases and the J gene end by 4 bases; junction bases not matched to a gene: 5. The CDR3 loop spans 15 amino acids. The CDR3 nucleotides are TGTGCCAGCAGCTTAACGCTAGCGGGAGCGTACGAGCAGTACTTC. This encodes CASSLTLAGAYEQYF.

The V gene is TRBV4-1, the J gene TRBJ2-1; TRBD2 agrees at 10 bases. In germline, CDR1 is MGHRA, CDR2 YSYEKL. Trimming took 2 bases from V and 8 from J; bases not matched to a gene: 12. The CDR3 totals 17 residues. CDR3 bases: TGCGCCAGCAGCCAACACCCGGGACTAGCGACCCCGGATGAGCAGTTCTTC. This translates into CASSQHPGLATPDEQFF.

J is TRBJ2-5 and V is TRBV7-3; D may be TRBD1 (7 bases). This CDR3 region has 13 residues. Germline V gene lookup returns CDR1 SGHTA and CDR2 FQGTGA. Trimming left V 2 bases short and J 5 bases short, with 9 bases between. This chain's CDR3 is CASSLSGGETQYF. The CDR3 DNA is TGTGCCAGCAGCTTATCAGGGGGGGAGACCCAGTACTTC.